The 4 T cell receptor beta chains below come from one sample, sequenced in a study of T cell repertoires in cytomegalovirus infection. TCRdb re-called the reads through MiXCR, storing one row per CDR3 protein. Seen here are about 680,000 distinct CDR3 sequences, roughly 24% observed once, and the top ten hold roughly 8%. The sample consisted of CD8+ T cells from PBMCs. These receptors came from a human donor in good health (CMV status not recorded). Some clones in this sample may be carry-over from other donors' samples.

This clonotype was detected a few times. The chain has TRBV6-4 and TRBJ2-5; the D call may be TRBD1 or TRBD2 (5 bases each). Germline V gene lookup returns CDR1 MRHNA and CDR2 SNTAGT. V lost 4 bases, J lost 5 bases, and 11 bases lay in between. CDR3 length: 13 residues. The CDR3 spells CASSVRDEETQYF. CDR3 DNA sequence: TGTGCCAGCAGTGTCCGGGACGAGGAGACCCAGTACTTC.

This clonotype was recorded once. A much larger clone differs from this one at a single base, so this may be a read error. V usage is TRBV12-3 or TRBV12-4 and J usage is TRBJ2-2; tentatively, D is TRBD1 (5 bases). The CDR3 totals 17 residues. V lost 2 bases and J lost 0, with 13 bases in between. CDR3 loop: CASSLNVQETNTGELFF. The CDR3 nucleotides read TGTGCCAGCAGTTTAAATGTACAGGAGACGAACACCGGGGAGCTGTTTTTT.

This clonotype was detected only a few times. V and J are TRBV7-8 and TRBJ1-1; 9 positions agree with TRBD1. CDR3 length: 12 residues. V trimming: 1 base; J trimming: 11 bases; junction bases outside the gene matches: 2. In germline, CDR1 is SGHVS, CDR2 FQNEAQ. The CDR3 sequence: CASSLDGQGAFF. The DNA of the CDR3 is TGTGCCAGCAGCTTAGACGGACAGGGGGCTTTCTTT.

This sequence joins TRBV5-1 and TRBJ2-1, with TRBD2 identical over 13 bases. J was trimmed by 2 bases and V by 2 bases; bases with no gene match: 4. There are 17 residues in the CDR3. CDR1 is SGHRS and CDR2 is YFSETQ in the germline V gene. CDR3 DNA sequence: TGCGCCAGCAGCTTAGGGACTAGCGGGGCCCCCTACAATGAGCAGTTCTTC. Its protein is CASSLGTSGAPYNEQFF. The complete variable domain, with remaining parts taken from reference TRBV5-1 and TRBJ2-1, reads KAGVTQTPRYLIKTRGQQVTLSCSPISGHRSVSWYQQTPGQGLQFLFEYFSETQRNKGNFPGRFSGRQFSNSRSEMNVSTLELGDSALYLCASSLGTSGAPYNEQFFGPGTRLTVL.